This is a list of T cell receptor beta chains from one sample in a study of blood T cell repertoires in COVID-19. The table came from immunoSEQ multiplex PCR; TCRdb's copy has only in-frame clones and leaves some out. The sample lists roughly 230,000 clones; about 80% were seen once. The sequenced sample consisted of peripheral blood. The receptor set was obtained from a man in his forties or fifties with active or convalescent COVID-19. CDR3s leave out the opening cysteine and the closing phenylalanine or tryptophan.

length: 13
V: TRBV5-1
J: TRBJ2-1
CDR3: ASSPLPGSYNEQF

length: 14
V: TRBV5-3
J: TRBJ2-2
CDR3: ARSLEQGAPQGELF

length: 10
V: TRBV29-1
J: TRBJ2-5
CDR3: SVGVSEETQY

length: 11
V: TRBV27
J: TRBJ2-7
CDR3: ASSLDSSVEQY

length: 16
V: TRBV28
J: TRBJ1-5
CDR3: ASSPRTGWIGLNQPQH

length: 13
V: TRBV6-5
J: TRBJ1-6
CDR3: ASRGQEGNNSPLH

length: 13
V: TRBV19
J: TRBJ2-3
CDR3: ASSIASGVVDTQY

length: 12
V: TRBV5-5
J: TRBJ1-2
CDR3: ASSTLGGNYGYT

length: 15
V: TRBV9
J: TRBJ1-1
CDR3: ASSVAPSAGRGTEAF

length: 11
V: TRBV2
J: TRBJ2-2
CDR3: ASGGEVTGELF

length: 11
V: TRBV6-5
J: TRBJ1-5
CDR3: ASSGTGEQPQH

length: 12
V: TRBV18
J: TRBJ2-7
CDR3: ASSKGRWSYEQY

length: 13
V: TRBV5-5
J: TRBJ2-7
CDR3: ASSLGEVGRGEQY

length: 14
V: TRBV19
J: TRBJ1-4
CDR3: ASSMERSATNEKLF

length: 12
V: TRBV4-2
J: TRBJ2-1
CDR3: ASSQVNSDSGVF

length: 13
V: TRBV5-1
J: TRBJ1-5
CDR3: ASSPTGDSNQPQH

length: 14
V: TRBV28
J: TRBJ1-2
CDR3: ASSFSPGGANYGYT

length: 11
V: TRBV30
J: TRBJ1-5
CDR3: AWSSGINQPQH

length: 12
V: TRBV27
J: TRBJ1-2
CDR3: ASRNPGENYGYT

length: 12
V: TRBV9
J: TRBJ2-2
CDR3: ASSVQGNTGELF

length: 13
V: TRBV2
J: TRBJ1-5
CDR3: ASSYRLGSNQPQH

length: 12
V: TRBV4-2
J: TRBJ2-1
CDR3: ASSPGDSYNEQF

length: 9
V: TRBV20-1
J: TRBJ1-1
CDR3: SARADTEAF

length: 12
V: TRBV15
J: TRBJ2-7
CDR3: ATSITVDSYEQY

length: 13
V: TRBV2
J: TRBJ1-5
CDR3: ASSDWGGQGQPQH

length: 12
V: TRBV7-2
J: TRBJ2-7
CDR3: ASSFGQGFDEQY

length: 13
V: TRBV14
J: TRBJ1-2
CDR3: ASSPLDRGKYGYT

length: 10
V: TRBV2
J: TRBJ2-7
CDR3: ASSGQGYEQY

length: 17
V: TRBV7-8
J: TRBJ1-3
CDR3: ASSSRQGYRSSSGNTIY

length: 13
V: TRBV24-1
J: TRBJ2-1
CDR3: ATSDFGGLNNEQF

length: 12
V: TRBV6-6
J: TRBJ1-2
CDR3: ASSRRQGGDGYT

length: 13
V: TRBV5-3
J: TRBJ1-1
CDR3: ARSLALQGADGAF

length: 14
V: TRBV5-5
J: TRBJ2-7
CDR3: ASSLGLAETLRGQY

length: 11
V: TRBV4-3
J: TRBJ2-3
CDR3: ASSQDRVDTQY

length: 13
V: TRBV13
J: TRBJ2-3
CDR3: ASSLPPSLADTQY

length: 10
V: TRBV7-9
J: TRBJ2-7
CDR3: ASSKQYYEQY

length: 14
V: TRBV7-3
J: TRBJ2-3
CDR3: ASSLGASGGTDTQY

length: 13
V: TRBV2
J: TRBJ2-7
CDR3: ASSGPGQGLEEQY

length: 15
V: TRBV14
J: TRBJ1-5
CDR3: ASSFHPGTDSNQPQH

length: 13
V: TRBV10-1
J: TRBJ2-7
CDR3: ASRGEGPPGYEQY

length: 12
V: TRBV9
J: TRBJ2-7
CDR3: ASSVEQVPYEQY

length: 12
V: TRBV15
J: TRBJ2-5
CDR3: ATSRVRFQETQY

length: 12
V: TRBV27
J: TRBJ2-3
CDR3: ASSRDYFTDTQY

length: 13
V: TRBV18
J: TRBJ1-2
CDR3: ASSPWAKGDYGYT

length: 13
V: TRBV2
J: TRBJ2-5
CDR3: ASSEARGEKETQY